A selection of T cell receptor beta chains follows, all from one sample in a study of shared clonotypes between healthy human individuals. The method was immunoSEQ multiplex PCR; TCRdb's version includes in-frame clones alone and lacks a portion of them. The table records about 590,000 clones, around 95% of them present only once. The source material was naive CD8+ T cells sorted from blood. These receptors were taken from a woman aged 25 to 39 in good health. The CDR3 runs from the conserved cysteine through the conserved F or W. D genes are given only for firm matches. Some rows have no size entry. The others give once, few or many, or a class for an expanded clone.

TRBV28,-,TRBJ1-5,once,TGTGCCAGCATAACCGCTGGACCGAGCAATCAGCCCCAGCATTTT,CASITAGPSNQPQHF
TRBV6-5,-,TRBJ2-7,-,TGTGCCAGCAGTTACGAACAGGGTTCCTACGAGCAGTACTTC,CASSYEQGSYEQYF
TRBV28,TRBD2,TRBJ2-3,-,TGTGCCAGCAGTTTATTATTGTCTCTAGCGGACACAGATACGCAGTATTTT,CASSLLLSLADTDTQYF
TRBV11-2,-,TRBJ2-3,-,TGTGCCAGCAGCCCCTCCACTGGAACAGATACGCAGTATTTT,CASSPSTGTDTQYF
TRBV5-4,-,TRBJ2-7,-,TGTGCCAGCAGCGTCGGTTCCTACGAGCAGTACTTC,CASSVGSYEQYF
TRBV5-1,TRBD1,TRBJ2-1,-,TGCGCCAGCAGCTTGGAGCAGGGGGTTTACAATGAGCAGTTCTTC,CASSLEQGVYNEQFF
TRBV28,-,TRBJ1-1,-,TGTGCCAGCAGTTCCCAGGGTTATTACACTGAAGCTTTCTTT,CASSSQGYYTEAFF
TRBV13,TRBD2,TRBJ2-2,-,TGTGCCAGCAGCTTGGGACTAGCGGGAGGGCCCTACGGGGAGCTGTTTTTT,CASSLGLAGGPYGELFF
TRBV4-2,TRBD2,TRBJ2-7,-,TGTGCCAGCAGCCAAGAGGTGGGGACTAGCGGTGCTTACGAGCAGTACTTC,CASSQEVGTSGAYEQYF
TRBV7-7,-,TRBJ2-1,-,TGTGCCAGCAGCTCCGGGGGACGTGGGCGGGATAACCCTAATGAGCAGTTCTTC,CASSSGGRGRDNPNEQFF
TRBV2,-,TRBJ2-7,-,TGTGCCACCAGGGTTTACGAGCAGTACTTC,CATRVYEQYF
TRBV13,-,TRBJ1-1,-,TGTGCCAGCAGCTTAGGGCGTTCTGAAGCTTTCTTT,CASSLGRSEAFF
TRBV5-1,-,TRBJ1-1,-,TGCGCCAGCAGCCACCTCGGGAGTGAAGCTTTCTTT,CASSHLGSEAFF
TRBV7-6,TRBD2,TRBJ2-6,-,TGTGCCAGCAGCATCACTAGCGGGAGGTCGGCTGGGGCCAACGTCCTGACTTTC,CASSITSGRSAGANVLTF
TRBV27,TRBD2,TRBJ2-7,-,TGTGCCAGCAGTCCCGGGACTAGCGGGAGCAACGAGCAGTACTTC,CASSPGTSGSNEQYF
TRBV27,TRBD1,TRBJ2-7,-,TGTGCCAGCAGTTTCTGGGGGACAGGGGGGACCTACGAGCAGTACTTC,CASSFWGTGGTYEQYF
TRBV9,-,TRBJ2-5,-,TGTGCCAGCAGCGTGGGTCAGGGATGGGAGACCCAGTACTTC,CASSVGQGWETQYF
TRBV27,-,TRBJ1-5,-,TGTGCCAGCAGTTCCCCTTTGCGCAATCAGCCCCAGCATTTT,CASSSPLRNQPQHF
TRBV28,TRBD1,TRBJ1-4,-,TGTGCCAGCAGCACAAACCCCACCTACAGGGGAGGAGAAAAACTGTTTTTT,CASSTNPTYRGGEKLFF
TRBV11-2,-,TRBJ1-1,-,TGTGCCAGCAGCCCTGTAGCTTTCTTT,CASSPVAFF
TRBV27,TRBD2,TRBJ2-7,-,TGTGCCAGCAGTTCCCTAGCGGGCTACGAGCAGTACTTC,CASSSLAGYEQYF
TRBV5-4,TRBD1,TRBJ2-2,-,TGTGCCAGCTTCCCGGGACAGAGCACCGGGGAGCTGTTTTTT,CASFPGQSTGELFF
TRBV4-1,-,TRBJ2-7,-,TGCGCCAGCAGCCAAGACCCACGTGACGAGCAGTACTTC,CASSQDPRDEQYF
TRBV27,TRBD2,TRBJ2-1,-,TGTGCCAGCAATTGGGGTGGGGAGCGGGAGGGCTACAATGAGCAGTTCTTC,CASNWGGEREGYNEQFF